This is a list of T cell receptor beta chains from one sample in a study of CD8 T cells in Susac syndrome. TCRdb itself ran the immunoSEQ multiplex PCR reads through MiXCR, one entry per CDR3 protein. The sample contains some 180,000 distinct CDR3 sequences, approximately 94% of which appear only once. The specimen sequenced was CD4+ T cells from PBMCs. The receptor source for this set is a human donor in good health. CDR3s include the opening cysteine and the closing phenylalanine or tryptophan. Fields, in order: V gene, D gene, CDR3 length, J gene, clone size, CDR3 DNA, CDR3 protein. A D gene is named only where the DNA matches it firmly. Part of the rows lack a size; the others show once, few, many or a class for expanded clones.

>TRBV9|NA|15|TRBJ2-1|NA
TGTGCCAGCAGCGTAGCAATCGGGAGCGGCGTTGAGCAGTTCTTC
CASSVAIGSGVEQFF
>TRBV12-3/TRBV12-4|TRBD1|18|TRBJ2-6|NA
TGTGCCAGCAGTCGATGGGGGACAGGGGGATCTGGGGCCAACGTCCTGACTTTC
CASSRWGTGGSGANVLTF
>TRBV14|NA|14|TRBJ1-1|once
TGTGCCAGCAGCCAAGTCTACGGTAGCAGTGAAGCTTTCTTT
CASSQVYGSSEAFF
>TRBV28|TRBD1|15|TRBJ2-7|NA
TGTGCCAGCAGTTCCACAGGGGAGCCAAGCCGCGAGCAGTACTTC
CASSSTGEPSREQYF
>TRBV29-1|NA|15|TRBJ2-1|NA
TGCAGCGTTGAGGGCAGGACGCACTCCTACAATGAGCAGTTCTTC
CSVEGRTHSYNEQFF
>TRBV6-6|NA|14|TRBJ2-3|NA
TGTGCCAGCAGCAGGACGGAGAGCACAGATACGCAGTATTTT
CASSRTESTDTQYF
>TRBV7-2|NA|15|TRBJ2-3|NA
TGTGCCAGCAGCTTAGACGAGGGTAGCACAGATACGCAGTATTTT
CASSLDEGSTDTQYF
>TRBV7-8|NA|16|TRBJ2-6|NA
TGTGCCAGCAGCCCCTTCACTCGACGCGCGACCAACGTCCTGACTTTC
CASSPFTRRATNVLTF
>TRBV19|NA|14|TRBJ2-2|NA
TGTGCCAGTAGTATAGCCCGCGGTACCGGGGAGCTGTTTTTT
CASSIARGTGELFF
>TRBV10-3|NA|12|TRBJ2-2|NA
TGTGCCACTGGGCGGAACACCGGGGAGCTGTTTTTT
CATGRNTGELFF
>TRBV7-3|TRBD1|15|TRBJ1-6|NA
TGTGCCAGCAGGCAAACAGGGGGCGGGGATTCACCCCTCCACTTT
CASRQTGGGDSPLHF
>TRBV18|NA|15|TRBJ2-5|NA
TGTGCCAGCTCACCTCCGGGTGGGGCCCAAGAGACCCAGTACTTC
CASSPPGGAQETQYF
>TRBV20-1|TRBD1|13|TRBJ2-2|NA
TGCAGTGCTGGACAGGGGAACACCGGGGAGCTGTTTTTT
CSAGQGNTGELFF
>TRBV19|NA|12|TRBJ2-2|NA
TGTGCCAGTAGTATGCGTCTCGGGGAGCTGTTTTTT
CASSMRLGELFF
>TRBV7-3|NA|14|TRBJ2-5|NA
TGTGCCAGCAGCTTAGGGCCAGTCGTGGAGACCCAGTACTTC
CASSLGPVVETQYF
>TRBV6-4|TRBD1|14|TRBJ2-2|NA
TGTGCCAGCAGACGACAGGGAAGCACCGGGGAGCTGTTTTTT
CASRRQGSTGELFF
>TRBV14|NA|13|TRBJ2-7|few
TGTGCCAGCAGCCAGGCAGTAGCCTACGAGCAGTACTTC
CASSQAVAYEQYF
>TRBV11-1|TRBD1|15|TRBJ1-1|NA
TGTGCCAGCAGCCCTAAGGACAGGAGGAACACTGAAGCTTTCTTT
CASSPKDRRNTEAFF
>TRBV10-3|NA|15|TRBJ1-3|NA
TGTGCCATCAGTGAGTCAGGAGGGGTTGGAAACACCATATATTTT
CAISESGGVGNTIYF
>TRBV4-1|NA|14|TRBJ1-3|NA
TGCGCCAGCAGCCAAGGGGAGCGTGGAAACACCATATATTTT
CASSQGERGNTIYF
>TRBV7-2|TRBD1|16|TRBJ1-4|NA
TGTGCCAGCAGCCGTCAAGGGACAGGGCTTAATGAAAAACTGTTTTTT
CASSRQGTGLNEKLFF
>TRBV7-2|NA|15|TRBJ1-2|NA
TGTGCCAGCAGCAGGGGTGGGTCCATGTGGGGTGGCTACACCTTC
CASSRGGSMWGGYTF
>TRBV7-6|NA|14|TRBJ1-1|NA
TGTGCCAGCAGCCCCATATTAGGTAACACTGAAGCTTTCTTT
CASSPILGNTEAFF
>TRBV27|NA|13|TRBJ2-7|NA
TGTGCCAGCAGTCGGACGGCTTCCTACGAGCAGTACTTC
CASSRTASYEQYF